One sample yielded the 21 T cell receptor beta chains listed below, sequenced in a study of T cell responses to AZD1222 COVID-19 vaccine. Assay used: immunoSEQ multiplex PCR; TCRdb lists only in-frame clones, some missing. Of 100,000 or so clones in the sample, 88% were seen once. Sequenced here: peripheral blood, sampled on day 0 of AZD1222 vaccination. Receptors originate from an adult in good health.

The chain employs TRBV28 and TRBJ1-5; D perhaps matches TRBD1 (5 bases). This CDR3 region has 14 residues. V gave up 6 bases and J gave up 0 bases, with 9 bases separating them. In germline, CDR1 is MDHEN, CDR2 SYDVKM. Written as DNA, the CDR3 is TGTGCCAGCAGACCCGGGGCTAGCAATCAGCCCCAGCATTTT. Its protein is CASRPGASNQPQHF. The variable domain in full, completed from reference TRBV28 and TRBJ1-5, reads DVKVTQSSRYLVKRTGEKVFLECVQDMDHENMFWYRQDPGLGLRLIYFSYDVKMKEKGDIPEGYSVSREKKERFSLILESASTNQTSMYLCASRPGASNQPQHFGDGTRLSIL.

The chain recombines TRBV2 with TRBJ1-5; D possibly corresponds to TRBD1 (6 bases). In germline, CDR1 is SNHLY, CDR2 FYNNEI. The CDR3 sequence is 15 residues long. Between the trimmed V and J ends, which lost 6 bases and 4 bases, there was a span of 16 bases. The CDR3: CASRTGHNFNQPQHF. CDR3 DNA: TGTGCCAGCAGAACGGGACATAATTTTAATCAGCCCCAGCATTTT. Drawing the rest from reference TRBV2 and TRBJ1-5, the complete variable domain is EPEVTQTPSHQVTQMGQEVILRCVPISNHLYFYWYRQILGQKVEFLVSFYNNEISEKSEIFDDQFSVERPDGSNFTLKIRSTKLEDSAMYFCASRTGHNFNQPQHFGDGTRLSIL.

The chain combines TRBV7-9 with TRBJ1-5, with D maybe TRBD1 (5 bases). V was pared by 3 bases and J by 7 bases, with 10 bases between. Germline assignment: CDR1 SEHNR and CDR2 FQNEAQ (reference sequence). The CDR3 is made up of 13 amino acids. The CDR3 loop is CASSFREDQPQHF. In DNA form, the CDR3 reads TGTGCCAGCAGCTTCAGGGAGGACCAGCCCCAGCATTTT.

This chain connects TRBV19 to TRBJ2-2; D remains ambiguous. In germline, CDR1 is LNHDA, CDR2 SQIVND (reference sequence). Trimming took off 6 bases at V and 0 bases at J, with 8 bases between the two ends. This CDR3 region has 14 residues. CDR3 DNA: TGTGCCAGTAGCCTCCGGTCGAACACCGGGGAGCTGTTTTTT. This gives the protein CASSLRSNTGELFF.

The CDR3 region has the DNA TGTGCCAGCAGCTTAGGGCTAGCGGAGATCACAGATACGCAGTATTTT. Amino acid sequence: CASSLGLAEITDTQYF. J is TRBJ2-3 and V is TRBV13; 7 bases agree with TRBD2. The V and J ends lost 0 bases and 2 bases, in that order; junction bases with no gene match: 5. CDR3 size: 16 residues. Germline loops: CDR1 PRHDT, CDR2 FYEKMQ (reference sequence).

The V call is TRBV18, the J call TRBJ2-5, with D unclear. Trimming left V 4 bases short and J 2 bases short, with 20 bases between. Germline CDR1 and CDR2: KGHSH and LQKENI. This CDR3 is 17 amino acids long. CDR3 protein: CASSRVTAADRQETQYF. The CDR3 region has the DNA TGTGCCAGCTCACGTGTAACGGCAGCCGACCGACAAGAGACCCAGTACTTC.

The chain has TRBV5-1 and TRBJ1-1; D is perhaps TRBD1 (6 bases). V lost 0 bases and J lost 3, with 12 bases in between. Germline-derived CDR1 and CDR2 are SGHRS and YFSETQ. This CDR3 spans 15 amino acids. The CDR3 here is CASSLGQAIYTEAFF. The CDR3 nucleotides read TGCGCCAGCAGCTTGGGACAGGCCATCTACACTGAAGCTTTCTTT. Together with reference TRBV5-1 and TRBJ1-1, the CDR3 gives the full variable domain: KAGVTQTPRYLIKTRGQQVTLSCSPISGHRSVSWYQQTPGQGLQFLFEYFSETQRNKGNFPGRFSGRQFSNSRSEMNVSTLELGDSALYLCASSLGQAIYTEAFFGQGTRLTVV.

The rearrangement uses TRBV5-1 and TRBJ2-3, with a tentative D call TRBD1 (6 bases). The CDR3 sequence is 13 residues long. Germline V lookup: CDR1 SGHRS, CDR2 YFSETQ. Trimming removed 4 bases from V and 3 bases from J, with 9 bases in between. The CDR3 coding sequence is TGCGCCAGCAGCCCACAGGGTACAGATACGCAGTATTTT. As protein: CASSPQGTDTQYF.

The CDR3 reads CASGTLANYGYTF. For the CDR3, the DNA is TGTGCCAGCGGTACGTTAGCTAACTATGGCTACACCTTC. The chain recombines TRBV6-5 with TRBJ1-2; D remains unclear. CDR1 is MNHEY and CDR2 is SVGAGI in the germline V gene. With 8 bases removed from V and 0 bases from J, the gap between germline ends came to 10 bases. This CDR3 has 13 residues.

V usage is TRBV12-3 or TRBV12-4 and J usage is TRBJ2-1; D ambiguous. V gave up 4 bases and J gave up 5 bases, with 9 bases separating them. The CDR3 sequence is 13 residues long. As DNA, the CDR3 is TGTGCCAGCAGTTCCCCCAGTAACAATGAGCAGTTCTTC. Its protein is CASSSPSNNEQFF.

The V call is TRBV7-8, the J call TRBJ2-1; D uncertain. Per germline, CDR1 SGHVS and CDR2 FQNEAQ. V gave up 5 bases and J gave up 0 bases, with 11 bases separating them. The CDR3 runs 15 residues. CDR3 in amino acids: CASSHGRISYNEQFF. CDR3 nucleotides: TGTGCCAGCAGCCACGGACGGATCTCCTACAATGAGCAGTTCTTC.

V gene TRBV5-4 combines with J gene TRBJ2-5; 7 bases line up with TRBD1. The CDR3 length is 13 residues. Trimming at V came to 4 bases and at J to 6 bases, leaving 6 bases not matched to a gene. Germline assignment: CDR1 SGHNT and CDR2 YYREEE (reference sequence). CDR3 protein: CASSPGTVQTQYF. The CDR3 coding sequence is TGTGCCAGCAGCCCAGGGACAGTTCAGACCCAGTACTTC.

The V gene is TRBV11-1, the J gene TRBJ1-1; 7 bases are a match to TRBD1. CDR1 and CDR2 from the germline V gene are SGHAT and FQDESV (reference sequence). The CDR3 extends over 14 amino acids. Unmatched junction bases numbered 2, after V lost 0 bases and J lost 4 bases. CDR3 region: CASSLATGSTEAFF. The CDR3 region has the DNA TGTGCCAGCAGCTTAGCGACAGGGTCCACTGAAGCTTTCTTT.

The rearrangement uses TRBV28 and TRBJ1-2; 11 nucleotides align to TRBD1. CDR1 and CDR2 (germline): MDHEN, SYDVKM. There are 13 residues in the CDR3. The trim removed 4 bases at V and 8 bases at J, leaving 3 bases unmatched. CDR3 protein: CASSSDRGQGYTF. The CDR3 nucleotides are TGTGCCAGCAGTTCGGACAGGGGGCAAGGCTACACCTTC.

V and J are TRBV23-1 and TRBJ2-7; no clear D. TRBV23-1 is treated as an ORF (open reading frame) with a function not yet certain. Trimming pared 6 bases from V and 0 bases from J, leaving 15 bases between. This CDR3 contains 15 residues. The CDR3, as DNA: TGCGCCAGCAGGCAGAGCCTTCTTATCTCCTACGAGCAGTACTTC. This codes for CASRQSLLISYEQYF.

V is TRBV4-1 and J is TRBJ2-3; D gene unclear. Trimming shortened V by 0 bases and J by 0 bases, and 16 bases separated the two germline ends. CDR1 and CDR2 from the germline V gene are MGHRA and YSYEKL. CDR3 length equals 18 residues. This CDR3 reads CASSQDARASSSTDTQYF. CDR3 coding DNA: TGCGCCAGCAGCCAAGACGCTCGAGCGTCGTCTAGCACAGATACGCAGTATTTT.

CDR3 bases: TGTGCCAGCTCACGAGAGGAACGAGGCTATGAGCAGTTCTTC. It is translated as CASSREERGYEQFF. This chain uses TRBV18 with TRBJ2-1, with D uncertain. This CDR3 is built from 14 residues. Germline V gives CDR1 KGHSH, CDR2 LQKENI. Trimming removed 4 bases at V and 8 bases at J, with 15 bases between.

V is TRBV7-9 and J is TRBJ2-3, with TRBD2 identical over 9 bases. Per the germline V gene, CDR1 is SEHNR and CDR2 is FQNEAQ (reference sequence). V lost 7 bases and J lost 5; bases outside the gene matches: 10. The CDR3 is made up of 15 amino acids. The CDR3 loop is CASTYWGSGGDTQYF. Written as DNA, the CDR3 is TGTGCCAGCACTTATTGGGGTAGCGGGGGAGATACGCAGTATTTT.

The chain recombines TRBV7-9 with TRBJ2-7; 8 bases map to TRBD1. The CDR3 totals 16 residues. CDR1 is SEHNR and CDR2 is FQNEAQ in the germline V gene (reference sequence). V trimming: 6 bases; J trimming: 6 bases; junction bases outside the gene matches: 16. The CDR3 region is CASSPGTGLTLGEQYF. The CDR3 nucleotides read TGTGCCAGCAGTCCCGGGACAGGACTAACTTTGGGCGAGCAGTACTTC.

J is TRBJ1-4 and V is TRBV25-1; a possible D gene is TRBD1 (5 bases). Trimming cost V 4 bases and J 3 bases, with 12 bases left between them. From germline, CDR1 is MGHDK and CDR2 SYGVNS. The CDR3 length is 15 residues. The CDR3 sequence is CASSARVSANEKLFF. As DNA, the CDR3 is TGTGCCAGCAGTGCCAGGGTTTCGGCTAATGAAAAACTGTTTTTT.

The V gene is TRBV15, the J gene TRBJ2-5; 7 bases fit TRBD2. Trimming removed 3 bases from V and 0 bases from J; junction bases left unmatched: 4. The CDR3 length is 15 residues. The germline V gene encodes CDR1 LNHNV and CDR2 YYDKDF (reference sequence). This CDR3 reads CATSSLLADQETQYF. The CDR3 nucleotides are TGTGCCACCAGCAGCCTCCTAGCGGACCAAGAGACCCAGTACTTC.